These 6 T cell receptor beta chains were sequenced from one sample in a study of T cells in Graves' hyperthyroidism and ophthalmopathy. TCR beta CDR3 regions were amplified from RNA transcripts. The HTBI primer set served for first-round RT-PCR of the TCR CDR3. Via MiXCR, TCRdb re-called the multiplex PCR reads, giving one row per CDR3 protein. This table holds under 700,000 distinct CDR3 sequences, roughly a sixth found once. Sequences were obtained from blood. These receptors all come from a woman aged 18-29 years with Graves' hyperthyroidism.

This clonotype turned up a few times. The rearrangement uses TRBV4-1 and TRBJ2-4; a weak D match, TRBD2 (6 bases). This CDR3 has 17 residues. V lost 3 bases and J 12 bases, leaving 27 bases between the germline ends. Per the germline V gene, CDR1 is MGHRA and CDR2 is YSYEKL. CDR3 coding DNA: TGCGCCAGCAGCCACTCCGCCGTGACGGGCCTTAGGGAGGCTCAGTACTTC. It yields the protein CASSHSAVTGLREAQYF.

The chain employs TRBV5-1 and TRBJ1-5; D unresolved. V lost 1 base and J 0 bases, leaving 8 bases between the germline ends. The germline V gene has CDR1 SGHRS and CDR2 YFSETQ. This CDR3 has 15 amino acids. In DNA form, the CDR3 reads TGCGCCAGCAGCTTGTTGGGAGATAGCAATCAGCCCCAGCATTTT. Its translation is CASSLLGDSNQPQHF.

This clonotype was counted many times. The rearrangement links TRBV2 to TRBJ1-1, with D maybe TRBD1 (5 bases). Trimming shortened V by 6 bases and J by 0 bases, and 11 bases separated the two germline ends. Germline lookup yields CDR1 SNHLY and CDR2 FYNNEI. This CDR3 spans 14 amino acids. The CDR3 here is CASRFQGMNTEAFF. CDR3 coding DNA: TGTGCCAGCAGGTTCCAGGGAATGAACACTGAAGCTTTCTTT.

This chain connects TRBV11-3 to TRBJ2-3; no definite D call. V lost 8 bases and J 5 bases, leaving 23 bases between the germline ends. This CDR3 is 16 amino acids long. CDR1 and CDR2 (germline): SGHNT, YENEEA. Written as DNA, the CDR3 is TGTGCCAGCCAAGCTTTCCCTACCCCCCGGTTAGATACGCAGTATTTT. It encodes CASQAFPTPRLDTQYF. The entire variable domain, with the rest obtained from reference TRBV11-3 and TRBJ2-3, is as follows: EAGVVQSPRYKIIEKKQPVAFWCNPISGHNTLYWYLQNLGQGPELLIRYENEEAVDDSQLPKDRFSAERLKGVDSTLKIQPAELGDSAVYLCASQAFPTPRLDTQYFGPGTRLTVL.

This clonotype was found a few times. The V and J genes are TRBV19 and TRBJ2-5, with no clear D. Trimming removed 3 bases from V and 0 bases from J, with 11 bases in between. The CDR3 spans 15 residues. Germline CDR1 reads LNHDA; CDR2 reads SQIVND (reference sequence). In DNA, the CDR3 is TGTGCCAGTAGTATCAGTAGTGCAAACCAAGAGACCCAGTACTTC. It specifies CASSISSANQETQYF.

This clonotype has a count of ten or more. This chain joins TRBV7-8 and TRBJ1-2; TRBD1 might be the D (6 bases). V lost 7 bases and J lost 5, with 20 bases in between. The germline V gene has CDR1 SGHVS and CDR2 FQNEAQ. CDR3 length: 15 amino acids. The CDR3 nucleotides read TGTGCCAGCACACGGGACAAGAGGATCCCTTATGGCTACACCTTC. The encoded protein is CASTRDKRIPYGYTF.